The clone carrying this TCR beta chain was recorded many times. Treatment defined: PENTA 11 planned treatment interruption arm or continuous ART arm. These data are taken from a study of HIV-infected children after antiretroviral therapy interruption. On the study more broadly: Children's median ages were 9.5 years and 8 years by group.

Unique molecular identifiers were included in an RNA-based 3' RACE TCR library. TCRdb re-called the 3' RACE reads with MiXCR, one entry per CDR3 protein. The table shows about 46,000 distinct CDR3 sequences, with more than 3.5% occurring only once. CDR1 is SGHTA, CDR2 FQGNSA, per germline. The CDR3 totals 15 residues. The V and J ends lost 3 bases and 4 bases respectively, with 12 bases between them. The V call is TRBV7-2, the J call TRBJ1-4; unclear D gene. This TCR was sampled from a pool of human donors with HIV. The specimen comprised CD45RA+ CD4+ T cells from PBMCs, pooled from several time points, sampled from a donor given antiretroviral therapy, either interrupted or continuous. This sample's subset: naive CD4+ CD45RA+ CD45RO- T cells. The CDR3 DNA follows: TGTGCCAGCAGCTTCCGACAAGGCGATAATGAAAAACTGTTTTTT. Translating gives CASSFRQGDNEKLFF. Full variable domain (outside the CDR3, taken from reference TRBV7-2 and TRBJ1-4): GAGVSQSPSNKVTEKGKDVELRCDPISGHTALYWYRQSLGQGLEFLIYFQGNSAPDKSGLPSDRFSAERTGGSVSTLTIQRTQQEDSAVYLCASSFRQGDNEKLFFGSGTQLSVL.